These 29 T cell receptor beta chains were sequenced from one sample in a study of cytomegalovirus exposure and HLA in healthy donors (dated by TCRdb to 2016 to 2017). The protocol used for the library was the immunoSEQ multiplex PCR assay. The multiplex PCR relied on a mix of 60 forward primers for TCR Vbeta segments and 13 reverse primers for TCR Jbeta segments. TCRdb retrieved this table from immuneACCESS and kept in-frame rearrangements only. Not all clones are present; in checked studies, unresolved V genes account for under half, and no reason is known for the remainder. This sample comprises 150,000 to 200,000 clones, around 80% of them detected only once. The ten largest clones add up to approximately 2% of the sample. The source material was PBMCs. These receptors were obtained from a woman between 18 and 29 years old in good health and CMV-seropositive.

The sample holds one count of this clone. The chain recombines TRBV9 with TRBJ2-7; TRBD2 matches at 10 bases. The junction had 7 bases not matched to a gene; V was cut back by 4 bases and J by 3 bases. Looked up from germline, CDR1 is SGDLS and CDR2 is YYNGEE. The CDR3 runs to 15 residues. CDR3 nucleotides: TGTGCCAGCAGCCGTCTAGCGGGGGAGTACTACGAGCAGTACTTC. Its translation is CASSRLAGEYYEQYF.

This sequence joins TRBV5-1 and TRBJ1-4, with D possibly being TRBD1 (6 bases). The V end lost 4 bases, the J end lost 0 bases, and 10 bases lay between the germline ends. The CDR3 is 15 amino acids. The V gene's germline CDR1 is SGHRS and CDR2 YFSETQ. As DNA, the CDR3 is TGCGCCAGCAGCGCCTACAGGGCAACTAATGAAAAACTGTTTTTT. Its protein is CASSAYRATNEKLFF.

This clone has just one count. One end of the junction is discordant with germline, which a read error may explain. The rearrangement uses TRBV5-4 and TRBJ2-6, with D perhaps matching TRBD1 (6 bases). The CDR3 runs to 15 residues. From germline, CDR1 is SGHNT and CDR2 YYREEE (reference sequence). CDR3: CASSPQGNGANGLTF. The CDR3 DNA reads as TGTGCCAGCAGCCCGCAGGGGAACGGGGCCAACGGCCTGACTTTC.

The rearrangement uses TRBV4-1 and TRBJ2-5; 7 nucleotides match TRBD2. Germline V CDR1 and CDR2: MGHRA, YSYEKL. The junction had 9 bases not matched to a gene; V was cut back by 10 bases and J by 4 bases. The CDR3 is 13 residues long. The CDR3, as DNA: TGCGCCACTGGACTAGAGGTGGGAGAGACCCAGTACTTC. Protein: CATGLEVGETQYF.

This chain links TRBV7-9 with TRBJ2-7; 12 bases are a match to TRBD2. Trimming took 1 base from V and 12 from J; bases not matched to a gene: 7. The CDR3 has 14 residues. CDR1 and CDR2 from the germline V gene are SEHNR and FQNEAQ (reference sequence). The CDR3 loop reads CASSLDPSGGERYF. CDR3 DNA sequence: TGTGCCAGCAGCTTAGATCCTAGCGGGGGGGAGAGGTACTTC.

V usage is TRBV2 and J usage is TRBJ1-5; 10 bases line up with TRBD1. CDR1 SNHLY and CDR2 FYNNEI come from the germline V gene. J gave up 5 bases and V 4 bases, and 8 bases lay outside the gene matches. The CDR3 contains 16 residues. CDR3 in DNA: TGTGCCAGCAGTGTACTTCGGGACAGGGGATATCAGCCCCAGCATTTT. It translates to CASSVLRDRGYQPQHF.

The V gene is TRBV6-1, the J gene TRBJ1-1; maybe TRBD1 (5 bases). The CDR3 length is 13 residues. Germline V gives CDR1 MNHNS, CDR2 SASEGT. V lost 6 bases and J 0 bases, leaving 8 bases between the germline ends. CDR3 nucleotide sequence: TGTGCCAGCAGCCAGGGCATGAACACTGAAGCTTTCTTT. Amino acids: CASSQGMNTEAFF.

This chain joins TRBV7-9 and TRBJ1-1; a weak D match, TRBD1 (6 bases). This CDR3 comprises 16 residues. V lost 5 bases and J 0 bases, leaving 16 bases between the germline ends. CDR1 SEHNR and CDR2 FQNEAQ come from the germline V gene (reference sequence). The CDR3 here is CASSAKQGTVNTEAFF. The CDR3 nucleotides read TGTGCCAGCAGCGCTAAACAGGGAACGGTGAACACTGAAGCTTTCTTT.

The chain joins TRBV18 to TRBJ2-7, with 7 bases matching TRBD1. The length of the CDR3 is 14 residues. The J segment lost 5 bases and the V segment lost 4 bases, leaving 8 bases of the junction unmatched. Germline V gives CDR1 KGHSH, CDR2 LQKENI. The CDR3 loop is CASSLPGQIHEQYF. CDR3 sequence (DNA): TGTGCCAGCTCACTCCCGGGACAGATCCACGAGCAGTACTTC.

The genes are TRBV30 and TRBJ2-3; TRBD2 might be the D (5 bases). The CDR3 extends over 13 amino acids. Germline V gene sequence: CDR1 GTSNPN, CDR2 SVGIG (reference sequence). V lost 6 bases and J 5 bases, leaving 15 bases between the germline ends. The CDR3 reads CACSSGIEDTQYF. The CDR3 coding sequence is TGTGCCTGCTCATCCGGGATCGAAGATACGCAGTATTTT.

This clone was recorded once. CDR3 protein: CASSSPGQALYGYTF. The CDR3 nucleotides read TGTGCCAGCAGTTCCCCCGGACAGGCGCTCTATGGCTACACCTTC. J is TRBJ1-2 and V is TRBV6-1; 7 nucleotides agree with TRBD1. CDR3 length: 15 amino acids. Germline lookup yields CDR1 MNHNS and CDR2 SASEGT. V was clipped by 5 bases and J by 4 bases; unmatched bases: 10.

This rearrangement joins TRBV7-6 to TRBJ1-1; the D is unclear. This CDR3 spans 14 amino acids. V was trimmed by 5 bases and J by 2 bases, leaving 12 bases between them. The V gene's germline CDR1 is SGHVS and CDR2 FNYEAQ. The CDR3 DNA follows: TGTGCCAGCAGCGAGACAACCACCAACACTGAAGCTTTCTTT. It encodes CASSETTTNTEAFF.

The chain combines TRBV29-1 with TRBJ2-5; TRBD1 is a possible D gene (6 bases). CDR1 and CDR2 (germline): SQVTM, ANQGSEA. The CDR3 loop spans 14 amino acids. Between the trimmed V and J ends, which lost 4 bases and 2 bases, there was a span of 14 bases. CDR3 amino acids: CSVGARDKQETQYF. The CDR3 region has the DNA TGCAGCGTTGGCGCCCGGGACAAGCAAGAGACCCAGTACTTC.

The chain carries TRBV2 and TRBJ1-1; 9 bases agree with TRBD1. Germline V gene sequence: CDR1 SNHLY, CDR2 FYNNEI. V was pared by 9 bases and J by 3 bases, with 5 bases of the junction left unmatched. The CDR3 spans 13 residues. As DNA, the CDR3 is TGTGCCAGAGGACAGGGGTTGGACACTGAAGCTTTCTTT. Its protein product is CARGQGLDTEAFF.

V gene TRBV2 combines with J gene TRBJ2-1; TRBD2 matches 8 bases. The V segment lost 7 bases and the J segment 7 bases; nucleotides outside the gene matches: 9. The germline gives CDR1 SNHLY, CDR2 FYNNEI. The CDR3 sequence is 14 residues long. The CDR3 reads CASIPAGGRNEQFF. Written as DNA, the CDR3 is TGTGCCAGCATACCGGCGGGGGGCCGGAATGAGCAGTTCTTC.

The chain joins TRBV4-1 to TRBJ2-1; 13 nucleotides agree with TRBD2. Trimming at V came to 3 bases and at J to 7 bases, leaving 9 bases not matched to a gene. CDR1 and CDR2 from the germline V gene are MGHRA and YSYEKL. The CDR3 length is 17 residues. The CDR3 sequence: CASSQTTSGGAGNEQFF. The CDR3 DNA reads TGCGCCAGCAGCCAGACCACTAGCGGGGGGGCCGGGAATGAGCAGTTCTTC.

The genes are TRBV14 and TRBJ1-6; D is unresolved. With 1 base removed from V and 9 bases from J, the gap between germline ends came to 10 bases. The CDR3 has 14 amino acids. Germline loops: CDR1 SGHDN, CDR2 FVKESK. Written as DNA, the CDR3 is TGTGCCAGCAGCCAAGCTATCGGTATTTCACCCCTCCACTTT. Its translation: CASSQAIGISPLHF. The variable domain in full, completed from reference TRBV14 and TRBJ1-6, reads EAGVTQFPSHSVIEKGQTVTLRCDPISGHDNLYWYRRVMGKEIKFLLHFVKESKQDESGMPNNRFLAERTGGTYSTLKVQPAELEDSGVYFCASSQAIGISPLHFGNGTRLTVT.

There are a few counts of this clone. This chain links TRBV14 with TRBJ1-2; unclear D gene. CDR1 and CDR2 (germline): SGHDN, FVKESK. Trimming took off 3 bases at V and 8 bases at J, with 16 bases between the two ends. The length of the CDR3 is 14 residues. Here the CDR3 DNA reads TGTGCCAGCAGCCATGCGAGCCGCTCACAGGGCTACACCTTC. It specifies CASSHASRSQGYTF. The full variable domain, in which reference TRBV14 and TRBJ1-2 provide the parts outside the CDR3, is EAGVTQFPSHSVIEKGQTVTLRCDPISGHDNLYWYRRVMGKEIKFLLHFVKESKQDESGMPNNRFLAERTGGTYSTLKVQPAELEDSGVYFCASSHASRSQGYTFGSGTRLTVV.

This chain uses TRBV2 with TRBJ1-5; maybe TRBD1 (5 bases). The V end was cut by 8 bases, the J end by 6 bases, with 14 bases between. CDR3 length: 13 amino acids. Per the germline V gene, CDR1 is SNHLY and CDR2 is FYNNEI. Here the CDR3 DNA reads TGTGCCAGCTTCCAGGGTTTGGGTCAGCCCCAGCATTTT. Its translation: CASFQGLGQPQHF.

This chain connects TRBV7-2 to TRBJ2-1; possibly TRBD2 for D (7 bases). Deletions cut 6 bases from V and 4 bases from J, with 16 bases between. The CDR3 sequence is 15 residues long. The germline CDR1 and CDR2 sequences are SGHTA and FQGNSA. CDR3 sequence (DNA): TGTGCCAGCAGTTCTCGGGGGGCCGGTTACAATGAGCAGTTCTTC. Amino acid sequence: CASSSRGAGYNEQFF.

A single count supports this clone. The genes are TRBV4-1 and TRBJ2-5, with 11 nucleotides matching TRBD1. CDR1 and CDR2 from the germline V gene are MGHRA and YSYEKL. The CDR3 consists of 14 residues. Losses at the gene ends were 6 bases for V and 3 bases for J; bases not matched to a gene: 3. The CDR3 reads CASSTGQGEETQYF. The CDR3 coding sequence is TGCGCCAGCAGTACGGGACAGGGGGAAGAGACCCAGTACTTC.

The chain uses TRBV7-2 and TRBJ1-4; TRBD1 is a possible D gene (6 bases). Germline V gene data show CDR1 as SGHTA and CDR2 as FQGNSA. V was shortened by 8 bases and J by 8 bases, with 15 bases between the two germline ends. CDR3 size: 13 residues. The CDR3 DNA is TGTGCCAGCCGACAACAGGGTAGCGAAAAACTGTTTTTT. It codes for CASRQQGSEKLFF.

A single count supports this clone. The chain joins TRBV2 to TRBJ2-5, with 9 bases identical to TRBD2. The trim removed 5 bases at V and 2 bases at J, leaving 6 bases unmatched. The CDR3 spans 15 residues. Germline loops: CDR1 SNHLY, CDR2 FYNNEI. The chain's CDR3 is CASSRAGGGQETQYF. As DNA, the CDR3 is TGTGCCAGCAGTCGCGCGGGGGGGGGACAAGAGACCCAGTACTTC.

The chain couples TRBV5-1 to TRBJ2-2; 8 nucleotides agree with TRBD1. Trimming at V came to 6 bases and at J to 3 bases, leaving 4 bases not matched to a gene. The germline CDR1 and CDR2 sequences are SGHRS and YFSETQ. The CDR3 has 14 residues. For the CDR3, the DNA is TGCGCCAGCAACCTACAGGGGGACACCGGGGAGCTGTTTTTT. Translating it yields CASNLQGDTGELFF.

This clone was observed a handful of times. The rearrangement links TRBV5-8 to TRBJ1-3, with 10 bases aligning to TRBD1. V lost 2 bases to trimming and J lost 2 bases; unmatched junction nucleotides: 7. Germline lookup yields CDR1 SGHTS and CDR2 YDEGEE. The CDR3 spans 17 residues. CDR3 in amino acids: CASSFGQGGYAGNTIYF. CDR3 sequence (DNA): TGTGCCAGCAGCTTCGGACAGGGGGGTTACGCTGGAAACACCATATATTTT.

The rearrangement links TRBV19 to TRBJ2-2; perhaps TRBD2 as D (6 bases). Germline CDR1 reads LNHDA; CDR2 reads SQIVND (reference sequence). Deletions cut 3 bases from V and 2 bases from J, with 10 bases between. The length of the CDR3 is 15 residues. The CDR3 sequence: CASSIRGTNTGELFF. The CDR3 DNA is TGTGCCAGTAGTATCCGGGGGACCAACACCGGGGAGCTGTTTTTT.

The gene calls are TRBV5-4 and TRBJ2-7; 9 nucleotides line up with TRBD1. Losses at the gene ends were 4 bases for V and 3 bases for J; bases not matched to a gene: 8. CDR1 and CDR2 (germline): SGHNT, YYREEE (reference sequence). The CDR3 length is 15 residues. CDR3 nucleotides: TGTGCCAGCAGCGGGACAGGGAGCTACCTCTACGAGCAGTACTTC. Its protein is CASSGTGSYLYEQYF.

The chain is built from TRBV25-1 and TRBJ1-1; 7 bases agree with TRBD1. Germline values: CDR1 MGHDK, CDR2 SYGVNS. Trimming cost V 5 bases and J 0 bases; bases outside gene matches: 3. The CDR3 extends over 14 amino acids. The CDR3: CASSLQGVNTEAFF. CDR3 sequence (DNA): TGTGCCAGCAGTCTCCAGGGGGTGAACACTGAAGCTTTCTTT.

The chain recombines TRBV5-4 with TRBJ2-3, with 12 positions matching TRBD2. Germline V gene sequence: CDR1 SGHNT, CDR2 YYREEE (reference sequence). The CDR3 sequence is 16 residues long. The V segment lost 4 bases and the J segment 2 bases; nucleotides outside the gene matches: 5. The CDR3 nucleotides read TGTGCCAGCAGCCTCCTAGCGGGGGGGATCACAGATACGCAGTATTTT. It yields the protein CASSLLAGGITDTQYF.